This is a list of T cell receptor beta chains from one sample in a study of shared clonotypes between healthy human individuals. Clones were sequenced by immunoSEQ multiplex PCR, and TCRdb holds only the in-frame ones, with some missing. The sample records about 2.5 million clones, approximately 90% being singletons. Sample: naive CD4+ T cells from PBMCs. The receptors were sampled from a man aged 18 to 30 in good health. Some clones in this sample may be carry-over from other donors' samples. The CDR3 runs from the conserved cysteine through the conserved F or W. Each record gives: CDR3 protein, CDR3 DNA, V gene, D gene, J gene, clone size. D genes are given only for firm matches. Clone size appears in some rows only: once, few, many, or a class for an expanded clone.

CDR3aa: CASSSGLAGVGYQETQYF; CDR3nt: TGCGCCAGCAGCTCAGGACTAGCGGGAGTTGGGTACCAAGAGACCCAGTACTTC; v_gene: TRBV5-1; d_gene: TRBD2; j_gene: TRBJ2-5; abundance: -
CDR3aa: CASSVQPHEQFF; CDR3nt: TGTGCCAGTAGTGTACAACCGCACGAGCAGTTCTTC; v_gene: TRBV19; d_gene: -; j_gene: TRBJ2-1; abundance: -
CDR3aa: CASSAGHGGRASGTDTQYF; CDR3nt: TGTGCCAGCAGCGCAGGGCACGGCGGGAGGGCCAGCGGGACAGATACGCAGTATTTT; v_gene: TRBV7-2; d_gene: TRBD2; j_gene: TRBJ2-3; abundance: -
CDR3aa: CASSLALQETQYF; CDR3nt: TGTGCCAGCAGCTTAGCCCTCCAAGAGACCCAGTACTTC; v_gene: TRBV7-7; d_gene: -; j_gene: TRBJ2-5; abundance: -
CDR3aa: CASSPQEQGISYNEQFF; CDR3nt: TGCGCCAGCAGCCCCCAGGAACAGGGGATTTCCTACAATGAGCAGTTCTTC; v_gene: TRBV4-1; d_gene: TRBD1; j_gene: TRBJ2-1; abundance: -
CDR3aa: CASSNPGQRTLGNTEAFF; CDR3nt: TGTGCCAGCAGTAATCCGGGACAGAGAACTCTAGGGAACACTGAAGCTTTCTTT; v_gene: TRBV28; d_gene: TRBD1; j_gene: TRBJ1-1; abundance: once
CDR3aa: CASMEDQPQHF; CDR3nt: TGTGCCAGCATGGAGGATCAGCCCCAGCATTTT; v_gene: TRBV28; d_gene: -; j_gene: TRBJ1-5; abundance: once
CDR3aa: CASSRGPDTQYF; CDR3nt: TGTGCCAGCTCACGCGGACCAGATACGCAGTATTTT; v_gene: TRBV18; d_gene: -; j_gene: TRBJ2-3; abundance: -
CDR3aa: CASSPRAVGAGTGELFF; CDR3nt: TGTGCCAGCAGCCCCCGAGCTGTGGGGGCGGGGACCGGGGAGCTGTTTTTT; v_gene: TRBV7-9; d_gene: -; j_gene: TRBJ2-2; abundance: -
CDR3aa: CASSRTSGLGGNEQFF; CDR3nt: TGTGCCAGCAGCCGGACTAGCGGGCTGGGGGGCAATGAGCAGTTCTTC; v_gene: TRBV5-4; d_gene: TRBD2; j_gene: TRBJ2-1; abundance: -
CDR3aa: CASSAGILYEQYF; CDR3nt: TGTGCCAGTAGTGCCGGGATTTTATACGAGCAGTACTTC; v_gene: TRBV19; d_gene: -; j_gene: TRBJ2-7; abundance: -
CDR3aa: CASSRSGGRVDTQYF; CDR3nt: TGTGCCAGCAGCCGGTCAGGGGGGAGGGTAGATACGCAGTATTTT; v_gene: TRBV4-2; d_gene: -; j_gene: TRBJ2-3; abundance: -
CDR3aa: CASSQPMGTGAGEQYF; CDR3nt: TGCGCCAGCAGCCAACCGATGGGGACAGGGGCGGGGGAGCAGTACTTC; v_gene: TRBV4-1; d_gene: TRBD1; j_gene: TRBJ2-7; abundance: -
CDR3aa: CASSQIAGGPGEQYF; CDR3nt: TGTGCCAGCAGCCAGATAGCGGGAGGGCCGGGAGAGCAGTACTTC; v_gene: TRBV4-2; d_gene: TRBD2; j_gene: TRBJ2-7; abundance: -
CDR3aa: CASTYTAFNYGYTF; CDR3nt: TGTGCCAGCACCTACACAGCTTTCAACTATGGCTACACCTTC; v_gene: TRBV28; d_gene: -; j_gene: TRBJ1-2; abundance: -
CDR3aa: CAISDRAVGGYTF; CDR3nt: TGTGCCATCAGTGATAGGGCAGTGGGTGGCTACACCTTC; v_gene: TRBV10-3; d_gene: -; j_gene: TRBJ1-2; abundance: -
CDR3aa: CASSLLTSLTDTQYF; CDR3nt: TGCGCCAGCAGCTTATTGACTAGCCTCACAGATACGCAGTATTTT; v_gene: TRBV5-1; d_gene: TRBD2; j_gene: TRBJ2-3; abundance: -
CDR3aa: CASSSRDPGAETQYF; CDR3nt: TGTGCCAGTAGTTCGCGGGACCCGGGGGCAGAGACCCAGTACTTC; v_gene: TRBV19; d_gene: -; j_gene: TRBJ2-5; abundance: -
CDR3aa: CASSAHNYGYTF; CDR3nt: TGTGCCAGCAGCGCACATAACTATGGCTACACCTTC; v_gene: TRBV9; d_gene: -; j_gene: TRBJ1-2; abundance: -
CDR3aa: CASSPRPQETQYF; CDR3nt: TGTGCCAGCTCACCGAGGCCTCAAGAGACCCAGTACTTC; v_gene: TRBV18; d_gene: -; j_gene: TRBJ2-5; abundance: -
CDR3aa: CASSASGFQETQYF; CDR3nt: TGTGCCAGCTCAGCGAGCGGATTCCAAGAGACCCAGTACTTC; v_gene: TRBV18; d_gene: -; j_gene: TRBJ2-5; abundance: few
CDR3aa: CASSWRQGATNEKLFF; CDR3nt: TGTGCCAGCAGTTGGCGCCAGGGTGCAACTAATGAAAAACTGTTTTTT; v_gene: TRBV6-6; d_gene: -; j_gene: TRBJ1-4; abundance: -
CDR3aa: CASSSRRDSIIQYF; CDR3nt: TGTGCCAGCAGTTCAAGACGGGACAGTATAATCCAGTACTTC; v_gene: TRBV27; d_gene: TRBD1; j_gene: TRBJ2-5; abundance: -
CDR3aa: CASKKDPDTQYF; CDR3nt: TGTGCCAGCAAGAAAGACCCGGATACGCAGTATTTT; v_gene: TRBV7-2; d_gene: -; j_gene: TRBJ2-3; abundance: -
CDR3aa: CASSLSWDRPTNEQYF; CDR3nt: TGTGCCAGCAGTTTATCGTGGGACAGGCCCACCAACGAGCAGTACTTC; v_gene: TRBV28; d_gene: TRBD1; j_gene: TRBJ2-7; abundance: few
CDR3aa: CASSILGRYNYGYTF; CDR3nt: TGTGCCAGTAGTATCCTGGGACGGTATAACTATGGCTACACCTTC; v_gene: TRBV19; d_gene: -; j_gene: TRBJ1-2; abundance: -
CDR3aa: CASSLAARETQYF; CDR3nt: TGTGCCAGCAGCTTAGCGGCCCGGGAGACCCAGTACTTC; v_gene: TRBV7-3; d_gene: -; j_gene: TRBJ2-5; abundance: -
CDR3aa: CASSPRGTSGSRGKNIQYF; CDR3nt: TGTGCCAGCAGCCCCAGAGGGACCAGCGGGTCCCGGGGCAAAAACATTCAGTACTTC; v_gene: TRBV7-3; d_gene: -; j_gene: TRBJ2-4; abundance: -
CDR3aa: CASTRLGTGVSDTQYF; CDR3nt: TGTGCCAGCACGAGGCTCGGGACAGGGGTTTCAGATACGCAGTATTTT; v_gene: TRBV2; d_gene: TRBD1; j_gene: TRBJ2-3; abundance: -